This TCR beta chain was identified in a study of blood T cell repertoires in COVID-19. Study background: PBMCs, B-cell-depleted T cells, or T cells provided the cDNA or gDNA that made up the material.

The CDR3 has 18 residues. Germline V gene sequence: CDR1 SGHDN, CDR2 FVKESK. Deletions cut 0 bases from V and 5 bases from J, with 23 bases between. The repertoire was sequenced with immunoSEQ multiplex PCR; TCRdb's copy has only in-frame clones and lacks some. In the table there are more than 250,000 clones, approximately 80% of which are singletons. The rearrangement joins TRBV14 to TRBJ2-7, with D maybe TRBD2 (5 bases). The specimen was peripheral blood. This TCR was sampled from a human donor in a cohort sampled during active COVID-19. The CDR3 loop is CASSQDSVTGWVEDEQYF. Here the CDR3 DNA reads TGTGCCAGCAGCCAAGATTCGGTAACGGGGTGGGTGGAAGACGAGCAGTACTTC.